This T cell receptor beta chain was recovered during a study of T cell changes during pregnancy in multiple sclerosis. Trimming cost V 6 bases and J 6 bases; bases outside gene matches: 13. The CDR3 has 16 amino acids. Germline loops: CDR1 LNHDA, CDR2 SQIVND (reference sequence). Generated by immunoSEQ multiplex PCR, the TCRdb table keeps only in-frame clones and is missing some. The sample has fewer than 130,000 clones, approximately 89% seen once. This specimen consisted of peripheral blood, obtained after pregnancy. This chain joins TRBV19 and TRBJ1-5; 8 nucleotides match TRBD1. The receptor was derived from a female donor with multiple sclerosis, enrolled in a pregnancy study. The CDR3 nucleotides read TGTGCCAGTAGGACAGATCAGGGGGCGCTGGGTCAGCCCCAGCATTTT. Its protein is CASRTDQGALGQPQHF.